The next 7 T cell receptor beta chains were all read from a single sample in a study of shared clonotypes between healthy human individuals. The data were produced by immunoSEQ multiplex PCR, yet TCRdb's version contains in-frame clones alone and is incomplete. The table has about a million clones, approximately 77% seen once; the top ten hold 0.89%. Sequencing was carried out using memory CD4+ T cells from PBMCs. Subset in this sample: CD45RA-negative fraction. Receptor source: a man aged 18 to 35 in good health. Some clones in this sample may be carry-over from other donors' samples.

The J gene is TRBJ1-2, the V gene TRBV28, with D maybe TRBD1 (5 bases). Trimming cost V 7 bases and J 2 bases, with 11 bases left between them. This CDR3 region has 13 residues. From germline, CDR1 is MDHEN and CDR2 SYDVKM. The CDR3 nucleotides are TGTGCCAGCACCAGGGACGGAAACTATGGCTACACCTTC. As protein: CASTRDGNYGYTF.

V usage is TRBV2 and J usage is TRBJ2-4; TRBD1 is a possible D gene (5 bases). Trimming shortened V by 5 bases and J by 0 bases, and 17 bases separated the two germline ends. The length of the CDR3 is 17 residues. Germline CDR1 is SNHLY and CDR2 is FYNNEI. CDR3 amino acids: CASSPQGVEIAKNIQYF. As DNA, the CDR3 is TGTGCCAGCAGTCCCCAAGGGGTCGAAATAGCCAAAAACATTCAGTACTTC.

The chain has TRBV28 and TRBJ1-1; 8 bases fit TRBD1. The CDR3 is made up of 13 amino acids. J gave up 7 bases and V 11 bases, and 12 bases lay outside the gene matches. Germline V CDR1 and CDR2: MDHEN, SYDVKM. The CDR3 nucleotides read TGTGCCGTCGGGGACAGGAAAGTGGTTGAAGCTTTCTTT. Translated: CAVGDRKVVEAFF.

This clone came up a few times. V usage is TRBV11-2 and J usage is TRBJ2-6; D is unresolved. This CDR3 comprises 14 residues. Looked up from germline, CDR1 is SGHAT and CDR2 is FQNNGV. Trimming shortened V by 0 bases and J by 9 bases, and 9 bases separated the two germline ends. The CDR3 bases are TGTGCCAGCAGCTTAGATCGTATTTTCAACGTCCTGACTTTC. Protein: CASSLDRIFNVLTF.

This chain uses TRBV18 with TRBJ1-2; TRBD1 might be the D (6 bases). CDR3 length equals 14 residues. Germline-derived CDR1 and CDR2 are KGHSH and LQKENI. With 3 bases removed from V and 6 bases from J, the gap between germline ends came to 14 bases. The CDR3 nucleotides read TGTGCCAGCTCACCTCAGGGGATGGTGGATGGCTACACCTTC. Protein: CASSPQGMVDGYTF.

The CDR3 region has the DNA TGTGCCAGCAGTAGGGGGGGACAGGGAGGTCAGCCCCAGCATTTT. This codes for CASSRGGQGGQPQHF. The gene calls are TRBV28 and TRBJ1-5; 9 bases agree with TRBD1. CDR3 length equals 15 residues. J was trimmed by 6 bases and V by 5 bases; bases with no gene match: 8. Germline loops: CDR1 MDHEN, CDR2 SYDVKM. The variable domain in full, with the rest retrieved from reference TRBV28 and TRBJ1-5, is DVKVTQSSRYLVKRTGEKVFLECVQDMDHENMFWYRQDPGLGLRLIYFSYDVKMKEKGDIPEGYSVSREKKERFSLILESASTNQTSMYLCASSRGGQGGQPQHFGDGTRLSIL.

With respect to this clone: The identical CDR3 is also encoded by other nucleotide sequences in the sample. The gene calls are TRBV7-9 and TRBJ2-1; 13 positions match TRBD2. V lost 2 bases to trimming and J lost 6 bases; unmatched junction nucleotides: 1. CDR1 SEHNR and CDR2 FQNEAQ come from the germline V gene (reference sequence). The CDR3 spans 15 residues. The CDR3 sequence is CASSLTSGRANEQFF. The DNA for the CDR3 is TGTGCCAGCAGCTTAACTAGCGGGAGGGCCAATGAGCAGTTCTTC.